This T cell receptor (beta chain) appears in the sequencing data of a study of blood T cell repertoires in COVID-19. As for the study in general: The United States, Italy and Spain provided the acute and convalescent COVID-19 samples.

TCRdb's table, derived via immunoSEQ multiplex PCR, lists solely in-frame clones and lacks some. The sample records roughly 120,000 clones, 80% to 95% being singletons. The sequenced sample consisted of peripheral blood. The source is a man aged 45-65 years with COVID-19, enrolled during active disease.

CDR3 residues: CASSVVPGVNTEAFF. In nucleotides, the CDR3 is TGTGCCAGCAGCGTAGTGCCAGGGGTAAACACTGAAGCTTTCTTT. The rearrangement joins TRBV9 to TRBJ1-1; D is perhaps TRBD1 (6 bases). This CDR3 is 15 amino acids long. The germline gives CDR1 SGDLS, CDR2 YYNGEE. V lost 0 bases, J lost 2 bases, and 11 bases lay in between.